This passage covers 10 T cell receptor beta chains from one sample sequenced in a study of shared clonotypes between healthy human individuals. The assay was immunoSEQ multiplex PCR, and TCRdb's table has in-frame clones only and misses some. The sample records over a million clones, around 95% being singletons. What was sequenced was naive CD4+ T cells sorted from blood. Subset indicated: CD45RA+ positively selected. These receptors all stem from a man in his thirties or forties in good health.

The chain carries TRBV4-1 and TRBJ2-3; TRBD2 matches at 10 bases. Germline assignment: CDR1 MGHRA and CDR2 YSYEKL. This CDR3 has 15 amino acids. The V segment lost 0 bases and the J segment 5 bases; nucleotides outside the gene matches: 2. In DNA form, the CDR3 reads TGCGCCAGCAGCCAAGAGGCTAGCGGGGGAGATACGCAGTATTTT. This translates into CASSQEASGGDTQYF.

In DNA, the CDR3 is TGTGCCACCAGCAGTTTTCCAGGGAGCACTGAAGCTTTCTTT. Encoded protein: CATSSFPGSTEAFF. The chain links TRBV15 to TRBJ1-1; a weak D match, TRBD1 (5 bases). CDR3 size: 14 residues. Trimming took 3 bases from V and 4 from J, leaving 12 bases between them. Germline CDR1 is LNHNV and CDR2 is YYDKDF (reference sequence).

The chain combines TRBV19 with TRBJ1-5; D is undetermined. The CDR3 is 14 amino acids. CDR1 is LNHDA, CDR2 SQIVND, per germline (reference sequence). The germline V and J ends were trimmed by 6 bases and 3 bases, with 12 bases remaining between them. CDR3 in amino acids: CASSYDGFNQPQHF. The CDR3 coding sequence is TGTGCCAGTAGCTACGACGGTTTCAATCAGCCCCAGCATTTT.

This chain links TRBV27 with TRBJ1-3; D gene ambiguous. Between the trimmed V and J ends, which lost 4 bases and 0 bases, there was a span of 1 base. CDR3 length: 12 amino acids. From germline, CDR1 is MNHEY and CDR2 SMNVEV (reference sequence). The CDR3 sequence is CASSYSGNTIYF. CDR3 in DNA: TGTGCCAGCAGTTACTCTGGAAACACCATATATTTT.

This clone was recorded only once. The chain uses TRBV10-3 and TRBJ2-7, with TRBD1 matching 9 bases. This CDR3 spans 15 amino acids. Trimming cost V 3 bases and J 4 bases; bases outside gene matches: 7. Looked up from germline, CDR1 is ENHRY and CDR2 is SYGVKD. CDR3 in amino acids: CAISETGGAGYEQYF. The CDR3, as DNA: TGTGCCATCAGTGAAACAGGGGGCGCGGGGTACGAGCAGTACTTC.

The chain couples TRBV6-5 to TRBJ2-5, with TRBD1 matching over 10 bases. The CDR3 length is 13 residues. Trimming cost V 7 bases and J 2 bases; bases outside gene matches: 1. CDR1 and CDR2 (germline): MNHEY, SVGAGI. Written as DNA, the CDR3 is TGTGCCAGCACGGGACAGGGGCAAGAGACCCAGTACTTC. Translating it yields CASTGQGQETQYF.

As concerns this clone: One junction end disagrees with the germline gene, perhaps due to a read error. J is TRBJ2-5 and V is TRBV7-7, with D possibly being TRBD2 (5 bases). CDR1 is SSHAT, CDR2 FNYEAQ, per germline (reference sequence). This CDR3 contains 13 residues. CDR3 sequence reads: CASSLVLGGTQYF. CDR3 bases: TGTGCTAGCAGCTTAGTACTAGGAGGGACCCAGTACTTC.

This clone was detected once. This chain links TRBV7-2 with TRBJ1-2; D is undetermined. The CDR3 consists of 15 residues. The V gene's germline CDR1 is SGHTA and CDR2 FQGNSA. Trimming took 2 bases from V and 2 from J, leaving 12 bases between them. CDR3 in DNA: TGTGCCAGCAGCTTAAGCGGCGGACGCAACTATGGCTACACCTTC. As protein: CASSLSGGRNYGYTF.

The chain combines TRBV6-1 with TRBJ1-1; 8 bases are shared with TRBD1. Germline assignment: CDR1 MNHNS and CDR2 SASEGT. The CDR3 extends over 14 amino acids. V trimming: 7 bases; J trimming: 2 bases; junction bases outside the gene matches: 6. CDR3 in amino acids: CASTDRGRNTEAFF. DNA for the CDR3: TGTGCCAGCACCGACAGGGGAAGAAACACTGAAGCTTTCTTT.

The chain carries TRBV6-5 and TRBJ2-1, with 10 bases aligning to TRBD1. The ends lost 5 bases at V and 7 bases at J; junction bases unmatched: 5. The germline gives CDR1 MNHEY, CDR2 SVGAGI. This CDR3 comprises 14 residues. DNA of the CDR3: TGTGCCAGCAGTCGCCGGGACAGGGGAAATGAGCAGTTCTTC. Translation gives CASSRRDRGNEQFF.